The 28 T cell receptor beta chains given below trace back to one sample, sequenced in a study of CD8+ T cells in alopecia areata. Treatment denoted: oral pan-JAK inhibitor, 5-10 mg twice daily. cDNA reverse transcribed from extracted RNA served as the sequencing template. The method was immunoSEQ multiplex PCR; TCRdb's version includes in-frame clones alone and lacks a portion of them. The sample shows fewer than 250,000 clones, 35% to 40% of them seen only once. Sequenced here: CD4+ T cells sorted from blood, sampled around week 30, from a patient treated with tofacitinib. Receptors were obtained from a human donor with alopecia areata.

For this clone: The junction departs from the called germline gene at one end, perhaps through a read error. CDR3 sequence (DNA): TGCGCCAGCAGCTTGGCGGGGTATGACTACACCTTC. Its translation is CASSLAGYDYTF. The chain is built from TRBV5-1 and TRBJ1-2; D unclear. The CDR3 runs to 12 residues. Germline V gene lookup returns CDR1 SGHRS and CDR2 YFSETQ.

This clone has a handful of counts. J is TRBJ2-3 and V is TRBV29-1; 8 bases are a match to TRBD2. Losses at the gene ends were 0 bases for V and 6 bases for J; bases not matched to a gene: 11. In germline, CDR1 is SQVTM, CDR2 ANQGSEA. The CDR3 runs to 16 residues. In nucleotides, the CDR3 is TGCAGCGTTGAAGACAGATTTGGGCTAGCGGGCGATACGCAGTATTTT. The encoded protein is CSVEDRFGLAGDTQYF.

The rearrangement uses TRBV2 and TRBJ1-3, with no clear D. The CDR3 consists of 12 residues. Between the trimmed V and J ends, which lost 3 bases and 4 bases, there was a span of 4 bases. Looked up from germline, CDR1 is SNHLY and CDR2 is FYNNEI. CDR3 loop: CASSDVGNTIYF. The CDR3 nucleotides read TGTGCCAGCAGTGACGTGGGAAACACCATATATTTT.

The chain joins TRBV20-1 to TRBJ1-1; 7 bases align to TRBD1. CDR1 is DFQATT, CDR2 SNEGSKA, per germline (reference sequence). The CDR3 has 11 residues. J was trimmed by 8 bases and V by 4 bases; bases with no gene match: 4. The CDR3 coding sequence is TGCAGTGCTATTGCGGACAGGGAAGCTTTCTTT. Protein product: CSAIADREAFF.

The chain employs TRBV7-9 and TRBJ2-3, with TRBD1 matching 11 bases. The CDR3 is 15 amino acids. The V gene end was trimmed by 5 bases and the J gene end by 4 bases; junction bases not matched to a gene: 5. From germline, CDR1 is SEHNR and CDR2 FQNEAQ (reference sequence). DNA for the CDR3: TGTGCCAGCAGCCCCCGGACAGGGGGCGCAGATACGCAGTATTTT. This translates into CASSPRTGGADTQYF. Based on the CDR3 plus reference TRBV7-9 and TRBJ2-3, the full variable domain is DTGVSQNPRHKITKRGQNVTFRCDPISEHNRLYWYRQTLGQGPEFLTYFQNEAQLEKSRLLSDRFSAERPKGSFSTLEIQRTEQGDSAMYLCASSPRTGGADTQYFGPGTRLTVL.

This chain joins TRBV6-6 and TRBJ2-7; 9 nucleotides line up with TRBD1. Losses at the gene ends were 5 bases for V and 3 bases for J; bases not matched to a gene: 11. The CDR3 consists of 16 residues. CDR1 and CDR2 (germline): MNHNY, SVGAGI (reference sequence). CDR3: CASSPLRTGDLYEQYF. DNA of the CDR3: TGTGCCAGCAGTCCACTCCGGACAGGGGATCTCTACGAGCAGTACTTC.

This clone was detected only a few times. The chain uses TRBV30 and TRBJ2-7; possibly TRBD2 for D (7 bases). CDR1 and CDR2 (germline): GTSNPN, SVGIG (reference sequence). The CDR3 sequence is 13 residues long. The V gene lost 3 bases and the J gene lost 5 bases, with 14 bases spanning the gap. This chain's CDR3 is CAWRMGGGNEQYF. The CDR3 DNA sequence: TGTGCCTGGAGGATGGGAGGGGGGAACGAGCAGTACTTC.

This clone was recorded a few times. The genes are TRBV29-1 and TRBJ2-3; D uncertain. Per germline, CDR1 SQVTM and CDR2 ANQGSEA. V dropped 3 bases and J dropped 0 bases, with 10 bases sitting between them. The CDR3 has 14 amino acids. The CDR3 DNA reads TGCAGCGTTGACGGCGGAACTAGCACAGATACGCAGTATTTT. It translates to CSVDGGTSTDTQYF.

The chain has TRBV6-5 and TRBJ1-2; a possible D gene is TRBD1 (5 bases). The CDR3 runs to 14 residues. The V gene's germline CDR1 is MNHEY and CDR2 SVGAGI. Trimming removed 2 bases at V and 7 bases at J, with 14 bases between. The CDR3: CASSYGGIGGGYTF. The CDR3, as DNA: TGTGCCAGCAGTTACGGGGGTATAGGTGGTGGCTACACCTTC.

This chain joins TRBV5-4 and TRBJ2-7, with a possible D match to TRBD2 (6 bases). The V gene's germline CDR1 is SGHNT and CDR2 YYREEE (reference sequence). CDR3 length: 13 amino acids. Trimming took off 4 bases at V and 5 bases at J, with 13 bases between the two ends. Written as DNA, the CDR3 is TGTGCCAGCAGCCGGTCCTGGGGGGACGAGCAGTACTTC. Amino acid sequence: CASSRSWGDEQYF.

V and J are TRBV7-3 and TRBJ2-1; D might be TRBD1 (6 bases). Trimming left V 5 bases short and J 6 bases short, with 17 bases between. The CDR3 extends over 15 amino acids. The germline V gene encodes CDR1 SGHTA and CDR2 FQGTGA. CDR3 residues: CASSTTGTQGNEQFF. The CDR3 DNA sequence: TGTGCCAGCAGCACAACCGGGACACAGGGCAATGAGCAGTTCTTC.

On this clone itself: This may stem from a read error, because a much larger clone lies one nucleotide away. The V and J genes are TRBV2 and TRBJ2-3; D uncertain. The length of the CDR3 is 11 residues. V lost 5 bases and J lost 4, with 4 bases in between. Germline loops: CDR1 SNHLY, CDR2 FYNNEI. The CDR3 is CASSSPDTQYF. Written as DNA, the CDR3 is TGTGCCAGCAGTTCCCCAGATACGCAGTATTTT.

The chain has TRBV7-3 and TRBJ2-1, with D maybe TRBD2 (5 bases). With 8 bases removed from V and 6 bases from J, the gap between germline ends came to 14 bases. The CDR3 covers 13 residues. CDR1 and CDR2 (germline): SGHTA, FQGTGA. The CDR3 region has the DNA TGTGCCAGCTCCCCGGGGAGCCTCAATGAGCAGTTCTTC. Its protein product is CASSPGSLNEQFF.

The V and J genes are TRBV7-9 and TRBJ2-2, with D unclear. The V gene's germline CDR1 is SEHNR and CDR2 FQNEAQ (reference sequence). Trimming cost V 5 bases and J 6 bases, with 13 bases left between them. This CDR3 is 14 amino acids long. The CDR3 protein is CASSKSVESGELFF. In DNA form, the CDR3 reads TGTGCCAGCAGCAAGTCGGTTGAGTCCGGGGAGCTGTTTTTT.

The chain links TRBV29-1 to TRBJ1-1; 8 nucleotides agree with TRBD1. This CDR3 region has 16 residues. Trimming cost V 7 bases and J 0 bases; bases outside gene matches: 13. Germline CDR1 reads SQVTM; CDR2 reads ANQGSEA. CDR3 protein: CSASGGTGVMNTEAFF. The CDR3 DNA is TGCAGCGCCTCCGGTGGGACAGGCGTTATGAACACTGAAGCTTTCTTT.

This sequence joins TRBV6-5 and TRBJ1-4; D perhaps matches TRBD1 (5 bases). CDR1 is MNHEY, CDR2 SVGAGI, per germline. Trimming shortened V by 2 bases and J by 8 bases, and 12 bases separated the two germline ends. The CDR3 runs to 14 residues. Written as DNA, the CDR3 is TGTGCCAGCAGTTACGGGACCCTAGCGGAAAAACTGTTTTTT. Encoded protein: CASSYGTLAEKLFF.

This clone was counted a few times. The rearrangement links TRBV11-3 to TRBJ1-1; the D is unclear. The CDR3 is made up of 13 amino acids. Germline V gives CDR1 SGHNT, CDR2 YENEEA. Trimming cost V 6 bases and J 1 base, with 9 bases left between them. The CDR3 sequence: CASSPTGNTEAFF. In nucleotides, the CDR3 is TGTGCCAGCAGTCCGACGGGGAACACTGAAGCTTTCTTT.

This clone showed up just a few times. The chain couples TRBV11-2 to TRBJ2-3; 7 bases are shared with TRBD1. This CDR3 comprises 14 residues. The ends lost 5 bases at V and 1 base at J; junction bases unmatched: 3. The germline V gene encodes CDR1 SGHAT and CDR2 FQNNGV. CDR3 sequence reads: CASSVGTGTDTQYF. The CDR3 DNA reads TGTGCCAGCAGCGTTGGGACAGGCACAGATACGCAGTATTTT.

A few counts support this clone. The chain carries TRBV9 and TRBJ2-1; TRBD2 aligns across 7 bases. J lost 0 bases, V lost 3 bases, and 9 bases had no gene match. This CDR3 has 17 amino acids. Germline CDR1 is SGDLS and CDR2 is YYNGEE. The chain's CDR3 is CASSARLAGSSYNEQFF. The CDR3 bases are TGTGCCAGCAGCGCCAGACTAGCTGGGAGCTCCTACAATGAGCAGTTCTTC.

The chain uses TRBV30 and TRBJ2-1, with a weak D call TRBD2 (5 bases). Germline assignment: CDR1 GTSNPN and CDR2 SVGIG (reference sequence). The CDR3 contains 12 residues. Between the trimmed V and J ends, which lost 8 bases and 8 bases, there was a span of 16 bases. The chain's CDR3 is CARSRGYDEQFF. DNA for the CDR3: TGTGCCCGCTCACGGGGATACGATGAGCAGTTCTTC.

As concerns this clone: Other DNA sequences in this specimen translate into the identical CDR3. The rearrangement uses TRBV5-1 and TRBJ2-7; 9 bases agree with TRBD1. The junction had 8 bases not matched to a gene; V was cut back by 4 bases and J by 3 bases. The CDR3 has 15 residues. Germline CDR1 is SGHRS and CDR2 is YFSETQ. The CDR3 DNA reads TGCGCCAGCAGCCACCGGGACAGGGCAAGCTACGAGCAGTACTTC. As protein: CASSHRDRASYEQYF. The full variable domain, completed using reference TRBV5-1 and TRBJ2-7, is KAGVTQTPRYLIKTRGQQVTLSCSPISGHRSVSWYQQTPGQGLQFLFEYFSETQRNKGNFPGRFSGRQFSNSRSEMNVSTLELGDSALYLCASSHRDRASYEQYFGPGTRLTVT.

This clone occurred a few times. The genes are TRBV5-1 and TRBJ1-1; D call uncertain. V shed 4 bases and J shed 4 bases, with 14 bases lying between them. Per germline, CDR1 SGHRS and CDR2 YFSETQ. The CDR3 extends over 14 amino acids. In nucleotides, the CDR3 is TGCGCCAGCAGCCCTTTGAGTAGCGGCACTGAAGCTTTCTTT. Protein: CASSPLSSGTEAFF.

This clone has a handful of counts. V gene TRBV6-6 combines with J gene TRBJ1-5, with TRBD1 matching over 8 bases. The V gene's germline CDR1 is MNHNY and CDR2 SVGAGI (reference sequence). This CDR3 region has 13 residues. V lost 5 bases, J lost 7 bases, and 4 bases stayed unmatched. The CDR3 spells CASSQTGDQPQHF. In nucleotides, the CDR3 is TGTGCCAGCAGTCAGACAGGGGACCAGCCCCAGCATTTT.

The chain uses TRBV25-1 and TRBJ1-2; perhaps TRBD1 as D (6 bases). V lost 1 base, J lost 5 bases, and 14 bases lay in between. The CDR3 is 15 amino acids. Germline V gene sequence: CDR1 MGHDK, CDR2 SYGVNS. In nucleotides, the CDR3 is TGTGCCAGCAGTGAATTGGACAGTGTGGCGTATGGCTACACCTTC. It is translated as CASSELDSVAYGYTF.

This chain joins TRBV6-5 and TRBJ2-1, with no clear D. Between the trimmed V and J ends, which lost 7 bases and 3 bases, there was a span of 16 bases. Germline V gene data show CDR1 as MNHEY and CDR2 as SVGAGI. CDR3 size: 15 residues. The CDR3 spells CASIPKGGFYNEQFF. The CDR3, as DNA: TGTGCCAGCATTCCGAAGGGCGGATTCTACAATGAGCAGTTCTTC.

The chain combines TRBV5-4 with TRBJ1-1; 7 bases are shared with TRBD1. CDR1 is SGHNT, CDR2 YYREEE, per germline (reference sequence). Unmatched junction bases numbered 10, after V lost 4 bases and J lost 7 bases. CDR3 length: 14 residues. In DNA, the CDR3 is TGTGCCAGCAGCCCAGGGCTGGACAGGCTTGAAGCTTTCTTT. This translates into CASSPGLDRLEAFF. The complete variable domain, with remaining parts taken from reference TRBV5-4 and TRBJ1-1, reads ETGVTQSPTHLIKTRGQQVTLRCSSQSGHNTVSWYQQALGQGPQFIFQYYREEENGRGNFPPRFSGLQFPNYSSELNVNALELDDSALYLCASSPGLDRLEAFFGQGTRLTVV.

The chain joins TRBV27 to TRBJ2-5; D is unresolved. CDR1 and CDR2 from the germline V gene are MNHEY and SMNVEV (reference sequence). The CDR3 consists of 9 residues. The V end lost 6 bases, the J end lost 5 bases, and 1 base lay between the germline ends. In nucleotides, the CDR3 is TGTGCCAGCAGGGAGACCCAGTACTTC. The encoded protein is CASRETQYF.

The J gene is TRBJ2-2, the V gene TRBV11-2, with 7 positions matching TRBD1. The CDR3 is 12 residues long. Germline CDR1 and CDR2: SGHAT and FQNNGV. V shed 7 bases, J shed 4 bases, and the junction held 0 bases outside the gene matches. In nucleotides, the CDR3 is TGTGCCAGCACAGGGGGCACCGGGGAGCTGTTTTTT. Protein sequence: CASTGGTGELFF. The full variable domain, completed using reference TRBV11-2 and TRBJ2-2, is EAGVAQSPRYKIIEKRQSVAFWCNPISGHATLYWYQQILGQGPKLLIQFQNNGVVDDSQLPKDRFSAERLKGVDSTLKIQPAKLEDSAVYLCASTGGTGELFFGEGSRLTVL.